A single sample is the source of the 12 T cell receptor beta chains below, sequenced in a study of a mutant IDH1 vaccine in newly diagnosed glioma. These receptors' targets are unknown. TCRdb keeps only in-frame clones here, not all; method: immunoSEQ multiplex PCR. Of around 40,000 clones in the sample, roughly 84% are singletons; the top ten hold roughly 2%. The time point: week 11, during vaccination. Topical imiquimod was applied with each vaccine dose, which held 300 ug of mutant IDH1 20-mer peptide. This sample comprised PBMCs, obtained from a glioma patient whose treatment included an IDH1 peptide vaccine. The receptors stem from a man aged 35-49 years with glioma.

This sequence joins TRBV6-1 and TRBJ2-7, with D possibly matching TRBD1 (5 bases). Trimming took 7 bases from V and 4 from J, leaving 17 bases between them. This CDR3 contains 14 residues. The V gene's germline CDR1 is MNHNS and CDR2 SASEGT. CDR3 DNA: TGTGCCAGCACTCCCGTGGCAGGGAAGTACGAGCAGTACTTC. It specifies CASTPVAGKYEQYF.

This clone came up once. V is TRBV7-2 and J is TRBJ2-7, with D hard to call. CDR3 length equals 13 residues. Germline CDR1 reads SGHTA; CDR2 reads FQGNSA. Trimming cost V 1 base and J 6 bases, with 10 bases left between them. This CDR3 is CASSLGVTSEQYF. The DNA for the CDR3 is TGTGCCAGCAGCTTAGGAGTAACCAGCGAGCAGTACTTC.

The J gene is TRBJ2-5, the V gene TRBV4-2, with D possibly being TRBD2 (5 bases). Germline V gene sequence: CDR1 LGHNA, CDR2 YNFKEQ. There are 15 residues in the CDR3. Trimming stripped 1 base from V and 5 bases from J, with 14 bases between. The CDR3 sequence is CASSQGPGMGETQYF. The CDR3 DNA reads TGTGCCAGCAGCCAAGGCCCCGGGATGGGGGAGACCCAGTACTTC.

The V call is TRBV21-1, the J call TRBJ1-1; whether TRBD1, the table's D call, matches the DNA was not checked. TRBV21-1 constitutes a pseudogene. The length of the CDR3 is 17 residues. The chain's CDR3 is CASSNKSKGAMNTEAFF. The CDR3 region has the DNA TGTGCCAGCAGCAACAAAAGTAAAGGGGCAATGAACACTGAAGCTTTCTTT.

This sequence joins TRBV9 and TRBJ1-1; D remains ambiguous. From germline, CDR1 is SGDLS and CDR2 YYNGEE. This CDR3 is 14 amino acids long. Trimming removed 0 bases from V and 0 bases from J, with 6 bases in between. The CDR3 coding sequence is TGTGCCAGCAGCGTAGAGATCTTGAACACTGAAGCTTTCTTT. Encoded protein: CASSVEILNTEAFF.

This chain uses TRBV7-2 with TRBJ2-4; TRBD2 is a possible D gene (6 bases). V dropped 2 bases and J dropped 5 bases, with 10 bases sitting between them. Germline CDR1 and CDR2: SGHTA and FQGNSA. This CDR3 contains 14 residues. In nucleotides, the CDR3 is TGTGCCAGCAGCTTACGGTGGGGGGAAAACATTCAGTACTTC. This codes for CASSLRWGENIQYF.

The rearrangement uses TRBV6-1 and TRBJ1-4; D gene uncertain. Germline values: CDR1 MNHNS, CDR2 SASEGT. Trimming pared 5 bases from V and 5 bases from J, leaving 12 bases between. The CDR3 totals 14 residues. The CDR3 sequence: CASSRVGRNEKLFF. The CDR3 nucleotides read TGTGCCAGCAGTCGAGTGGGGAGGAATGAAAAACTGTTTTTT.

The sample holds a few counts of this clone. This sequence joins TRBV9 and TRBJ1-2; the match to TRBD1 covers 7 bases. This CDR3 region has 15 residues. Per germline, CDR1 SGDLS and CDR2 YYNGEE. The junction had 9 bases not matched to a gene; V was cut back by 4 bases and J by 3 bases. CDR3 sequence (DNA): TGTGCCAGCAGCCCGAAGCCCGACAGGGACTATGGCTACACCTTC. Translated, it gives CASSPKPDRDYGYTF. Supplemented by reference TRBV9 and TRBJ1-2, the full variable domain reads DSGVTQTPKHLITATGQRVTLRCSPRSGDLSVYWYQQSLDQGLQFLIQYYNGEERAKGNILERFSAQQFPDLHSELNLSSLELGDSALYFCASSPKPDRDYGYTFGSGTRLTVV.

The chain employs TRBV10-3 and TRBJ2-1; tentatively, D is TRBD2 (7 bases). The CDR3 contains 20 residues. Trimming left V 7 bases short and J 3 bases short, with 31 bases between. The germline CDR1 and CDR2 sequences are ENHRY and SYGVKD. Here the CDR3 DNA reads TGTGCCATCAAAGGAACGGTTGGACGCAGGGCAGCGGGACACTACAATGAGCAGTTCTTC. It specifies CAIKGTVGRRAAGHYNEQFF.

The chain carries TRBV5-1 and TRBJ2-7; D possibly corresponds to TRBD2 (6 bases). Germline CDR1 reads SGHRS; CDR2 reads YFSETQ. Trimming removed 0 bases at V and 7 bases at J, with 11 bases between. The CDR3 consists of 13 residues. CDR3 DNA sequence: TGCGCCAGCAGCTTGGGGGACTTGGGGGAGCAGTACTTC. It is translated as CASSLGDLGEQYF.

The V and J genes are TRBV19 and TRBJ1-2; perhaps TRBD1 as D (6 bases). The CDR3 has 17 amino acids. Per germline, CDR1 LNHDA and CDR2 SQIVND (reference sequence). V lost 1 base, J lost 6 bases, and 21 bases lay in between. The CDR3 DNA follows: TGTGCCAGTAGTATAGCGGACAGCCTTTCTTGGAGCGATGGCTACACCTTC. This codes for CASSIADSLSWSDGYTF.

This sequence joins TRBV6-5 and TRBJ1-2, with D perhaps matching TRBD1 (5 bases). V dropped 6 bases and J dropped 3 bases, with 14 bases sitting between them. The V gene's germline CDR1 is MNHEY and CDR2 SVGAGI. The CDR3 extends over 14 amino acids. The CDR3 coding sequence is TGTGCCAGCAGAAAGGCCCGGGGGGACTATGGCTACACCTTC. It specifies CASRKARGDYGYTF.